This T cell receptor (beta chain) was identified during a study of blood T cell repertoires in COVID-19 (dated by TCRdb to 2020 to 2021). Broadly, across the study: The collaborator samples originated in the United States, Italy and Spain and spanned the acute and convalescent phases of COVID-19. The prospective study material was composed of cDNA or gDNA derived from T cells, B-cell-depleted T cells, or PBMCs. The dataset comprised deeply sampled blood TCRbeta repertoires from subjects exposed to, actively infected with, or recovered from COVID-19. A freely available public database, intended as a resource for researchers studying the immune response to SARS-CoV-2, is where the repertoires were released. Samples were obtained from the ongoing ImmuneRACE study (first 160 participants) and from roughly 1,300 subjects provided by 6 global collaborators. Sample metadata almost always included a de-identified subject ID, COVID-19 status, age in years and sex. HLA class I and class II types, where available, came from metadata supplied by the sample provider rather than from assay-based typing. The research as a whole found: How much clinical and demographic metadata was included differed by source and by participant, and the metadata was provided uncurated.

From a lookup of the germline V gene, CDR1 and CDR2 are LGHNA and YSLEER. Its CDR3 holds 14 amino acids, cysteine through phenylalanine. The read is trimmed to its CDR3 DNA, 42 bases read in frame from base 1. V loses 6 bases, J loses 1 base, and the germline ends lie 11 bases apart. TCRbeta CDR3 regions were amplified from genomic DNA using the immunoSEQ Assay, a bias-controlled multiplex PCR. The study's own analysis went as follows. Within the assay, amplification of reference gene primers was used to estimate how many nucleated cells each sample contained. Sequence reads were collapsed and filtered to measure the absolute abundance of every unique TCRbeta CDR3 rearrangement. For each sample, productive Simpson clonality was calculated by taking the square root of Simpson's diversity index across productive rearrangements. In TCRdb, the immuneACCESS table is reduced to in-frame sequences with V and J assigned. These tables do not hold every clone; where another copy was compared, an unresolved V gene accounts for under half, and the others remain unexplained. V and J calls and clone size come straight from that table; D and trimming were deduced from the DNA. Here the sample has 70,000 or so clones; about nine tenths occur a single time. The ten largest clones add up to approximately 4.9% of the sample.

Collaborating institutions collected whole blood in K2EDTA tubes following their own protocols. Collaborator samples were shipped for TCRbeta analysis as frozen whole blood, isolated PBMCs, or DNA extracted from either sample type. To note about this clone: The antigen this receptor binds is unknown. No much larger clone is present one base from it, and per-base qualities are unavailable.

Sequenced input: peripheral blood. The sequence is built from TRBV4-3 and TRBJ2-3, with the identity of the D gene unclear. The receptor was derived from a woman aged 18-35 years with acute or convalescent COVID-19. The CDR3 region reads CASRPYLGTDTQYF. The sequenced DNA: TGCGCCAGCAGGCCGTATCTAGGCACAGATACGCAGTATTTT.